The 30 T cell receptor beta chains listed next were all sequenced from one sample in a study of chronic HIV infection and antiretroviral therapy. TCRdb independently ran MiXCR on the 5' RACE reads; one entry per CDR3 protein. This sample carries around 31,000 distinct CDR3 sequences, about 9.7% of them seen once, and the ten largest clones take about 2.5%. Material for sequencing was peripheral blood. Every receptor here comes from an adult who had HIV and had not received antiretroviral therapy, or was an uninfected healthy control (not recorded which).

This clonotype was detected a few times. The CDR3 DNA is TGCAGTGCCCCACTTCCCAGGGTGAGAGATACGCAGTATTTT. This translates into CSAPLPRVRDTQYF. V and J are TRBV20-1 and TRBJ2-3, with a tentative D call TRBD1 (5 bases). The V gene lost 6 bases and the J gene lost 5 bases, with 18 bases spanning the gap. CDR3 length: 14 residues. Germline assignment: CDR1 DFQATT and CDR2 SNEGSKA (reference sequence).

The chain is built from TRBV6-4 and TRBJ2-5; 9 nucleotides match TRBD2. Germline-derived CDR1 and CDR2 are MRHNA and SNTAGT. The J segment lost 0 bases and the V segment lost 4 bases, leaving 3 bases of the junction unmatched. This CDR3 spans 15 amino acids. For the CDR3, the DNA is TGTGCCAGCAGTGCAATAGCGGGAGACCAAGAGACCCAGTACTTC. This encodes CASSAIAGDQETQYF.

This clonotype came up many times. J is TRBJ2-2 and V is TRBV18; possible D gene TRBD1, 5 bases. The germline V gene encodes CDR1 KGHSH and CDR2 LQKENI. The CDR3 runs 13 residues. V shed 3 bases and J shed 6 bases, with 8 bases lying between them. CDR3 sequence (DNA): TGTGCCAGCTCACCCCAGGGATCCGGGGAGCTGTTTTTT. Translating gives CASSPQGSGELFF.

This clonotype was detected many times. J is TRBJ1-2 and V is TRBV12-3 or TRBV12-4, with D tentatively TRBD1 (5 bases). The length of the CDR3 is 13 residues. V gave up 6 bases and J gave up 4 bases, with 12 bases separating them. CDR3 DNA sequence: TGTGCCAGCAGCCCGGGACGACTCTATGGCTACACCTTC. It is translated as CASSPGRLYGYTF.

This clonotype was observed at least ten times. The chain carries TRBV25-1 and TRBJ2-7, with 7 bases identical to TRBD1. The germline CDR1 and CDR2 sequences are MGHDK and SYGVNS. Trimming removed 8 bases from V and 0 bases from J; junction bases left unmatched: 1. The CDR3 has 12 residues. The CDR3 is CASGTVSYEQYF. In DNA form, the CDR3 reads TGTGCCAGCGGGACAGTCTCCTACGAGCAGTACTTC.

The chain carries TRBV4-3 and TRBJ2-7, with 7 nucleotides matching TRBD1. V lost 1 base to trimming and J lost 2 bases; unmatched junction nucleotides: 5. This CDR3 contains 15 residues. Germline values: CDR1 LGHNA, CDR2 YSLEER. The CDR3 DNA sequence: TGCGCCAGCAGCCAAGGGGCAGGGGGAGCCTACGAGCAGTACTTC. Translation: CASSQGAGGAYEQYF.

CDR3 DNA: TGTGCCAGCAAAGGTACCTTCTGGCCCCAGCATTTT. Protein: CASKGTFWPQHF. This rearrangement joins TRBV12-3 or TRBV12-4 to TRBJ1-5; D ambiguous. This CDR3 has 12 residues. The ends were cut back, 7 bases at V and 9 bases at J, with 13 bases in the middle.

This chain uses TRBV10-3 with TRBJ1-2; D remains unclear. Trimming shortened V by 4 bases and J by 10 bases, and 19 bases separated the two germline ends. Germline V gene sequence: CDR1 ENHRY, CDR2 SYGVKD. This CDR3 has 14 residues. The CDR3 DNA reads as TGTGCCATCAGTGTGTTAAAGGGAGGAGAACCCTACACCTTC. Its protein is CAISVLKGGEPYTF.

The sample holds a few counts of this clonotype. This rearrangement joins TRBV2 to TRBJ1-5, with D hard to call. This CDR3 comprises 13 residues. V lost 1 base and J 6 bases, leaving 7 bases between the germline ends. CDR1 SNHLY and CDR2 FYNNEI come from the germline V gene. The CDR3 nucleotides are TGTGCCAGCAGTGAAGAGTATATTCAGCCCCAGCATTTT. This encodes CASSEEYIQPQHF.

Sample share makes this clonotype medium-sized. V and J are TRBV6-2 or TRBV6-3 and TRBJ1-2, with D uncertain. V lost 7 bases and J lost 1, with 10 bases in between. The germline gives CDR1 MNHEY, CDR2 SVGEGT. This CDR3 spans 13 amino acids. This CDR3 is CASMERINYGYTF. The CDR3, as DNA: TGTGCCAGCATGGAACGGATTAACTATGGCTACACCTTC.

This clonotype came up a few times. CDR3 protein: CSAITSNTEAFF. The CDR3 coding sequence is TGCAGCGCCATCACGTCGAACACTGAAGCTTTCTTT. The V gene is TRBV29-1, the J gene TRBJ1-1; D unresolved. CDR3 size: 12 residues. The V end lost 7 bases, the J end lost 1 base, and 10 bases lay between the germline ends. The germline V gene encodes CDR1 SQVTM and CDR2 ANQGSEA.

This clonotype has just a few counts. The chain joins TRBV7-2 to TRBJ1-5; D not resolved. The CDR3 consists of 15 residues. The germline V gene encodes CDR1 SGHTA and CDR2 FQGNSA. Between the trimmed V and J ends, which lost 5 bases and 3 bases, there was a span of 14 bases. The CDR3 bases are TGTGCCAGCAGCATCTTAGGCGGAGACAATCAGCCCCAGCATTTT. Its protein is CASSILGGDNQPQHF.

The CDR3 bases are TGTGCCAGCAGCTATACGACAGGGGGCGGTGAAGCTTTCTTT. This encodes CASSYTTGGGEAFF. The rearrangement joins TRBV7-2 to TRBJ1-1, with 10 bases aligning to TRBD1. This CDR3 has 14 residues. Germline CDR1 is SGHTA and CDR2 is FQGNSA. Losses at the gene ends were 4 bases for V and 7 bases for J; bases not matched to a gene: 6.

This clonotype was picked up many times. V usage is TRBV3-1 and J usage is TRBJ2-7; 10 nucleotides match TRBD1. This CDR3 spans 14 amino acids. Germline assignment: CDR1 LGHDT and CDR2 YNNKEL (reference sequence). V lost 4 bases to trimming and J lost 6 bases; unmatched junction nucleotides: 6. CDR3 DNA sequence: TGTGCCAGCAGCCCGCAGACAGGGGGCGGCGAGCAGTACTTC. It codes for CASSPQTGGGEQYF.

The sample holds many counts of this clonotype. The rearrangement uses TRBV3-1 and TRBJ1-2; D not certain. This CDR3 is 14 amino acids long. Germline CDR1 is LGHDT and CDR2 is YNNKEL (reference sequence). The V end lost 0 bases, the J end lost 4 bases, and 9 bases lay between the germline ends. CDR3 sequence reads: CASSQDGSLYGYTF. CDR3 coding DNA: TGTGCCAGCAGCCAAGACGGCAGCCTCTATGGCTACACCTTC.

This clonotype was seen more than once but under ten times. The chain is built from TRBV11-2 and TRBJ1-5; no reliable D call. Trimming took off 5 bases at V and 4 bases at J, with 15 bases between the two ends. This CDR3 has 15 amino acids. Germline CDR1 is SGHAT and CDR2 is FQNNGV. The CDR3 DNA reads TGTGCCAGCAGCCAGAGTCTACAGCCTAATCAGCCCCAGCATTTT. Translated: CASSQSLQPNQPQHF.

This clonotype was detected ten times or more. The chain has TRBV20-1 and TRBJ2-7; a possible D gene is TRBD2 (7 bases). The CDR3 has 14 residues. The germline V gene encodes CDR1 DFQATT and CDR2 SNEGSKA (reference sequence). The ends were cut back, 2 bases at V and 5 bases at J, with 16 bases in the middle. The CDR3 sequence is CSARKGGPEDEQYF. For the CDR3, the DNA is TGCAGTGCTAGAAAGGGGGGGCCGGAGGACGAGCAGTACTTC.

This chain connects TRBV29-1 to TRBJ2-2; 9 bases agree with TRBD1. V lost 6 bases and J lost 3; bases outside the gene matches: 5. The CDR3 runs to 14 residues. Germline V CDR1 and CDR2: SQVTM, ANQGSEA. For the CDR3, the DNA is TGCAGCGTCCGGACAGGGGCAGACACCGGGGAGCTGTTTTTT. Encoded protein: CSVRTGADTGELFF.

This clonotype was detected only a few times. The V and J genes are TRBV7-2 and TRBJ1-1; D unclear. From germline, CDR1 is SGHTA and CDR2 FQGNSA. Trimming cost V 10 bases and J 4 bases, with 10 bases left between them. The CDR3 sequence is 11 residues long. CDR3 bases: TGTGCCACCCTACTGGGCACTGAAGCTTTCTTT. Protein product: CATLLGTEAFF.

This clonotype was detected a few times. The gene calls are TRBV7-2 and TRBJ2-7; 11 nucleotides align to TRBD1. The CDR3 loop spans 15 amino acids. CDR1 SGHTA and CDR2 FQGNSA come from the germline V gene. V trimming: 5 bases; J trimming: 3 bases; junction bases outside the gene matches: 6. The chain's CDR3 is CASSGRDRGVYEQYF. In DNA, the CDR3 is TGTGCCAGCAGCGGTAGGGACAGGGGGGTCTACGAGCAGTACTTC.

The chain couples TRBV20-1 to TRBJ1-1; D is ambiguous. From germline, CDR1 is DFQATT and CDR2 SNEGSKA (reference sequence). The CDR3 spans 12 residues. The V and J ends lost 6 bases and 7 bases respectively, with 15 bases between them. The chain's CDR3 is CSAAGRAGEAFF. CDR3 nucleotide sequence: TGCAGTGCCGCCGGAAGAGCCGGTGAAGCTTTCTTT.

This clonotype was counted at least ten times. V gene TRBV2 combines with J gene TRBJ1-4, with unresolved D. The CDR3 length is 16 residues. CDR1 SNHLY and CDR2 FYNNEI come from the germline V gene. Trimming took off 4 bases at V and 6 bases at J, with 18 bases between the two ends. The CDR3 spells CASSGRPGHPYEKLFF. In DNA form, the CDR3 reads TGTGCCAGCAGTGGACGTCCGGGCCACCCGTATGAAAAACTGTTTTTT.

Of note for this clonotype: Since a much larger clone is just one base distant, this may be a read error. The rearrangement joins TRBV5-1 to TRBJ2-3; tentatively, D is TRBD1 or TRBD2 (5 bases each). Germline V CDR1 and CDR2: SGHRS, YFSETQ. The CDR3 sequence is 13 residues long. CDR3 loop: CACSIEGSDTQYF. The DNA for the CDR3 is TGCGCCTGCAGTATTGAGGGGTCAGATACGCAGTATTTT. The full variable domain, completed using reference TRBV5-1 and TRBJ2-3, is KAGVTQTPRYLIKTRGQQVTLSCSPISGHRSVSWYQQTPGQGLQFLFEYFSETQRNKGNFPGRFSGRQFSNSRSEMNVSTLELGDSALYLCACSIEGSDTQYFGPGTRLTVL.

This clonotype was seen repeatedly, ten times or more. The J gene is TRBJ1-1, the V gene TRBV10-3, with 7 bases identical to TRBD1. Looked up from germline, CDR1 is ENHRY and CDR2 is SYGVKD. CDR3 length: 13 amino acids. Germline trimming cut 11 bases from V and 1 base from J; bases unmatched to any gene: 7. Written as DNA, the CDR3 is TGTGCCGTCTCCGGGACAGAGAACACTGAAGCTTTCTTT. Translation gives CAVSGTENTEAFF.

As DNA, the CDR3 is TGTGCCAGCAGTTTCAGGGTGGCCGGGGAGCTGTTTTTT. Amino acid sequence: CASSFRVAGELFF. This chain joins TRBV27 and TRBJ2-2; D possibly corresponds to TRBD1 (5 bases). There are 13 residues in the CDR3. Germline V lookup: CDR1 MNHEY, CDR2 SMNVEV (reference sequence). V was shortened by 3 bases and J by 6 bases, with 8 bases between the two germline ends.

This clonotype was observed at least ten times. The V gene is TRBV2, the J gene TRBJ2-3; D is possibly TRBD2 (5 bases). There are 11 residues in the CDR3. Germline V gives CDR1 SNHLY, CDR2 FYNNEI. The V and J ends lost 4 bases and 6 bases respectively, with 5 bases between them. The CDR3 DNA is TGTGCCAGCAGTGGCGGGGATACGCAGTATTTT. Its translation: CASSGGDTQYF.

This clonotype was detected a few times. The chain is built from TRBV29-1 and TRBJ2-5, with D perhaps given as TRBD1 or TRBD2 (5 bases each). This CDR3 is built from 13 residues. V lost 3 bases and J 5 bases, leaving 13 bases between the germline ends. From germline, CDR1 is SQVTM and CDR2 ANQGSEA. In nucleotides, the CDR3 is TGCAGCGTTGATGGGGGAGCCAGGGAGACCCAGTACTTC. This translates into CSVDGGARETQYF.

This clonotype was seen many times. V and J are TRBV12-3 or TRBV12-4 and TRBJ2-5; TRBD2 matches at 7 bases. The CDR3 runs to 15 residues. The trim removed 8 bases at V and 1 base at J, leaving 10 bases unmatched. The CDR3 bases are TGTGCCAGCTGTAGGGGAGTAGCGGGCCAAGAGACCCAGTACTTC. Protein sequence: CASCRGVAGQETQYF.

This clonotype was recorded many times. CDR3 loop: CASSQVGTGPEQYF. Here the CDR3 DNA reads TGCGCCAGCAGCCAAGTGGGGACAGGGCCCGAGCAGTACTTC. The gene calls are TRBV4-1 and TRBJ2-7; 9 bases are a match to TRBD1. Per the germline V gene, CDR1 is MGHRA and CDR2 is YSYEKL. Trimming cost V 1 base and J 6 bases; bases outside gene matches: 4. The CDR3 runs 14 residues.

This clonotype was seen ten or more times. The V call is TRBV2, the J call TRBJ1-2, with D perhaps matching TRBD1 (6 bases). V gave up 6 bases and J gave up 7 bases, with 27 bases separating them. The germline gives CDR1 SNHLY, CDR2 FYNNEI. The CDR3 has 17 amino acids. The CDR3 nucleotides are TGTGCCAGCAGGGGGACAAGGGACATGAACTATGACGGTGGCTACACCTTC. Amino acid sequence: CASRGTRDMNYDGGYTF.